This T cell receptor (beta chain) was captured in a study of CD8 T cells in ankylosing spondylitis. General study findings and limits: In ankylosing spondylitis patients, matched synovial fluid reportedly showed significant enrichment of disease-linked clones. Ankylosing spondylitis blood appeared to carry a characteristic TCR beta motif of under ten highly homologous variants.

In the case of this clonotype: The antigen is undetermined.

A single record per CDR3 protein comes from TCRdb applying MiXCR to the 5' RACE reads. Of around 540,000 distinct CDR3 sequences in the sample, more than 9.5% are singletons; the top ten hold about 6.5%. Sequences were obtained from blood, either unsorted or a sorted T cell fraction (not recorded which). The receptor was derived from a male donor with ankylosing spondylitis.

CDR3 in amino acids: CASSPRTSGSLEQFF. The CDR3 DNA is TGTGCCAGCAGTCCACGGACTAGCGGGAGTCTTGAGCAGTTCTTC. V gene TRBV12-3 or TRBV12-4 combines with J gene TRBJ2-1; 13 bases agree with TRBD2. Trimming at V came to 5 bases and at J to 9 bases, leaving 7 bases not matched to a gene. CDR3 length: 15 amino acids.